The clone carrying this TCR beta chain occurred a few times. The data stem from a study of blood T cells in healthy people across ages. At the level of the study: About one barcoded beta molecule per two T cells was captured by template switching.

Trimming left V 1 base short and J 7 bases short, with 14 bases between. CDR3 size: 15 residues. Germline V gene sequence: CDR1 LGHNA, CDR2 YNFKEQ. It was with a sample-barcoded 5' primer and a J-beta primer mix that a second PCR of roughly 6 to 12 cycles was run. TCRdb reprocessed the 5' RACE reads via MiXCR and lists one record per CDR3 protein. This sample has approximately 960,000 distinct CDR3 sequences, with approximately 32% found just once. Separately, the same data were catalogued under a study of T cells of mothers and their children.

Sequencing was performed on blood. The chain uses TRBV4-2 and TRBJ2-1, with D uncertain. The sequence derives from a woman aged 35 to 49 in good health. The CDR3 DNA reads TGTGCCAGCAGCCAAGGGGGTTTGGGAAGTAATGAGCAGTTCTTC. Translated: CASSQGGLGSNEQFF.